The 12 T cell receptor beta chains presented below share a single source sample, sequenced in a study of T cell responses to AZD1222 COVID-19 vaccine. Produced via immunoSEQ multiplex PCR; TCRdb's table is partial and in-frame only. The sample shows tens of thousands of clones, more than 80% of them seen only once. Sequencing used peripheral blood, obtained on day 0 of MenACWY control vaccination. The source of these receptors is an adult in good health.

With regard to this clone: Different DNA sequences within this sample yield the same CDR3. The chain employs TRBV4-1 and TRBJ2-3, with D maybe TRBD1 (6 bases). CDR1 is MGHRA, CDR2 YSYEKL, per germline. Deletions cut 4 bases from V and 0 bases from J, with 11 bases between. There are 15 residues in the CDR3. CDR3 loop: CASSLGQTSTDTQYF. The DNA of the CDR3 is TGCGCCAGCAGCCTCGGACAGACTAGCACAGATACGCAGTATTTT.

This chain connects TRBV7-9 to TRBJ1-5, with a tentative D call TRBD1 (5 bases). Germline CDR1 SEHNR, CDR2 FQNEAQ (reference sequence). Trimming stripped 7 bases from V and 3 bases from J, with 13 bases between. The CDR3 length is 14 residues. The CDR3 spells CASTLDSDNQPQHF. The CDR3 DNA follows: TGTGCCAGCACCCTAGACAGCGACAATCAGCCCCAGCATTTT. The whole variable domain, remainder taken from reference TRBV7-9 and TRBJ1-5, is DTGVSQNPRHKITKRGQNVTFRCDPISEHNRLYWYRQTLGQGPEFLTYFQNEAQLEKSRLLSDRFSAERPKGSFSTLEIQRTEQGDSAMYLCASTLDSDNQPQHFGDGTRLSIL.

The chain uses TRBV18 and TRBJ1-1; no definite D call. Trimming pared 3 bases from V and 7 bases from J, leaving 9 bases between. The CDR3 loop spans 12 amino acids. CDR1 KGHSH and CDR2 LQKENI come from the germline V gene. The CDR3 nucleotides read TGTGCCAGCTCACCGCTGCCGGGTGAAGCTTTCTTT. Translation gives CASSPLPGEAFF.

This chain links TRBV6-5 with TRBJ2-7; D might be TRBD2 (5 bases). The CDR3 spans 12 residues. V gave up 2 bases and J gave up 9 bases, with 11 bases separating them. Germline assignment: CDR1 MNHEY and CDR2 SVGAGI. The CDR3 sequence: CASSYDSGSQYF. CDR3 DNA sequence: TGTGCCAGCAGTTACGATTCGGGGTCGCAGTACTTC.

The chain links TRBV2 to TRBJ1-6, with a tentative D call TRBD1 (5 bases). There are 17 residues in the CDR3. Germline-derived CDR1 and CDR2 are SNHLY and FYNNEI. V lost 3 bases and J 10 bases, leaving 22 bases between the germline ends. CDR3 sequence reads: CASSDPVGRGSWSPLHF. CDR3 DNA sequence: TGTGCCAGCAGTGACCCCGTGGGCCGGGGGAGTTGGTCACCCCTCCACTTT.

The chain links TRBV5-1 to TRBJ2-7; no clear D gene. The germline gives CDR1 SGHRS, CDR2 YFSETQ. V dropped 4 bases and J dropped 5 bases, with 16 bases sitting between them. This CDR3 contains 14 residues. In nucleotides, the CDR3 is TGCGCCAGCAGCCCAAGGACGGCAGCCCACGAGCAGTACTTC. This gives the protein CASSPRTAAHEQYF.

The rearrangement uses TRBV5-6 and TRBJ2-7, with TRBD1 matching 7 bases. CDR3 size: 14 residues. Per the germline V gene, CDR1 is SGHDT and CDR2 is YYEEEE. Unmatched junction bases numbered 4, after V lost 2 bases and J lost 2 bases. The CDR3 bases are TGTGCCAGCAGCTTACCGGGACAGCCCTACGAGCAGTACTTC. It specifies CASSLPGQPYEQYF.

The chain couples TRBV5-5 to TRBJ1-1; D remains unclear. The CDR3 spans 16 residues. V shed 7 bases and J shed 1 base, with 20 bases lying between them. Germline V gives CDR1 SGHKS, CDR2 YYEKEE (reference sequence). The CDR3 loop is CASAGGGLTRNTEAFF. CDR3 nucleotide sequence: TGTGCCAGCGCTGGTGGAGGACTGACCAGGAACACTGAAGCTTTCTTT.

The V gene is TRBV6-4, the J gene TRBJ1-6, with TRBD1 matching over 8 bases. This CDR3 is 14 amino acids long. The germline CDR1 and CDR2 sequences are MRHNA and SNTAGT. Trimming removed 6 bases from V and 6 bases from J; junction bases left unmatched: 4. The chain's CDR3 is CASRDRGSNSPLHF. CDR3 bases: TGTGCCAGCAGAGACAGGGGTAGTAATTCACCCCTCCACTTT.

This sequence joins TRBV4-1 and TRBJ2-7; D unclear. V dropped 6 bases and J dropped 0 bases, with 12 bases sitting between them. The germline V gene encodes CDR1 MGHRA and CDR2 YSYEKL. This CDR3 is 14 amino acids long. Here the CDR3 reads CASSYGQDSYEQYF. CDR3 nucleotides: TGCGCCAGCAGTTATGGGCAGGACTCCTACGAGCAGTACTTC.

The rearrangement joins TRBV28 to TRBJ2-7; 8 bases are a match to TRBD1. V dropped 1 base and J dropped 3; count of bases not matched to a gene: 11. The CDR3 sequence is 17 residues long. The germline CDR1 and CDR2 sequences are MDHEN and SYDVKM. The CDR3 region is CASSLLSGGAVFYEQYF. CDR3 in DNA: TGTGCCAGCAGTTTATTATCAGGGGGCGCGGTTTTCTACGAGCAGTACTTC. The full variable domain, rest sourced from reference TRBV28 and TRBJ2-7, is DVKVTQSSRYLVKRTGEKVFLECVQDMDHENMFWYRQDPGLGLRLIYFSYDVKMKEKGDIPEGYSVSREKKERFSLILESASTNQTSMYLCASSLLSGGAVFYEQYFGPGTRLTVT.

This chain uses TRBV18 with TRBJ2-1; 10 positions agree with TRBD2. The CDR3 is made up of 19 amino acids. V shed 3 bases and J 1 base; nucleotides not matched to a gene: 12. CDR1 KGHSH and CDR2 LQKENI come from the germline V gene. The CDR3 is CASSPLRTSGFGSYNEQFF. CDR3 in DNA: TGTGCCAGCTCACCGCTGCGGACTAGCGGTTTTGGTTCCTACAATGAGCAGTTCTTC.